The clone carrying this T cell receptor beta chain was detected only a few times. No antigen is known for it. Produced via immunoSEQ multiplex PCR; TCRdb's table is partial and in-frame only. The sample yields 30,000 to 35,000 clones, approximately 67% seen once. The data stem from a study of monozygotic twins with cystic fibrosis. Study information: Roughly 2.8 micrograms of fragmented DNA underwent around 14 PCR cycles for library preparation. Broader study findings: Median Simpson clonality of approximately 0.0091 suggested naive T cells predominated. Monozygotic CF twin pairs shared significantly more nucleotide-identical clonotypes than unrelated CF individuals did. Age, concordance and disease severity did not associate with shared CDR3 numbers.

The receptor comes from a girl between 5 and 17 years old with cystic fibrosis. The sequencing input was blood.

CDR3 DNA: TGTGCCAGCAGCCGTTGGACAGGGGAGTATGGCTACACCTTC. It encodes CASSRWTGEYGYTF. The rearrangement links TRBV7-2 to TRBJ1-2; the match to TRBD1 covers 9 bases. This CDR3 comprises 14 residues. After removal of 5 bases from V and 5 bases from J, the junction contained 6 bases not matched to a gene. Germline values: CDR1 SGHTA, CDR2 FQGNSA.